The present entry profiles one T cell receptor (beta chain) with its context. This sample stems from a study of T cell responses to AZD1222 COVID-19 vaccine. TCRdb's copy holds only in-frame clones and misses some; the assay was immunoSEQ multiplex PCR. The table includes over 40,000 clones, 65% to 85% detected once. CDR3 length equals 11 residues. V gave up 5 bases and J gave up 5 bases, with 6 bases separating them. The TCR originated in an adult in good health. The starting material was peripheral blood, obtained on day 0 of AZD1222 vaccination. The J gene is TRBJ1-1, the V gene TRBV12-3 or TRBV12-4, with D possibly TRBD1 on 5 matching bases. In nucleotides, the CDR3 is TGTGCCAGCAGTGAGGGGACTGAAGCTTTCTTT. It encodes CASSEGTEAFF.